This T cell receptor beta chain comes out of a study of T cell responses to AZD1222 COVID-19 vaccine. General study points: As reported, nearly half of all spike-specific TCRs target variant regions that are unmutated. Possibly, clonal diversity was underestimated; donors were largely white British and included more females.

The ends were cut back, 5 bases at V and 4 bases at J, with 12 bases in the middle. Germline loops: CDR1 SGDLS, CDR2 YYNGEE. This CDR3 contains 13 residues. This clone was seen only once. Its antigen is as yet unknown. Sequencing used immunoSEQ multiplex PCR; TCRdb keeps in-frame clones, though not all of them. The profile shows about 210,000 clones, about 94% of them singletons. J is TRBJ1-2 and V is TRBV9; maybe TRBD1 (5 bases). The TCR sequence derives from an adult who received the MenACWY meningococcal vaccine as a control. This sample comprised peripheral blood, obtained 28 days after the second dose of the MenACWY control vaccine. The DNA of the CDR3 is TGTGCCAGCAGTGGGGGGGTTACCTATGGCTACACCTTC. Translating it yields CASSGGVTYGYTF.